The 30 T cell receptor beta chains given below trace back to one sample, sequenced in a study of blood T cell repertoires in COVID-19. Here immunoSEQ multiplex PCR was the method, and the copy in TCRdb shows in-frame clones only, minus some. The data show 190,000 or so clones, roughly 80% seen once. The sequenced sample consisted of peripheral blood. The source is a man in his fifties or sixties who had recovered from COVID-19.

This CDR3 is CASSLRTSGNSAEQFF. The DNA for the CDR3 is TGCGCCAGCAGCTTACGGACTAGCGGGAACTCGGCTGAGCAGTTCTTC. The chain has TRBV5-1 and TRBJ2-1; 12 nucleotides line up with TRBD2. After removal of 2 bases from V and 9 bases from J, the junction contained 9 bases not matched to a gene. The CDR3 runs to 16 residues. Germline CDR1 reads SGHRS; CDR2 reads YFSETQ. Full variable domain (remainder filled in from reference TRBV5-1 and TRBJ2-1): KAGVTQTPRYLIKTRGQQVTLSCSPISGHRSVSWYQQTPGQGLQFLFEYFSETQRNKGNFPGRFSGRQFSNSRSEMNVSTLELGDSALYLCASSLRTSGNSAEQFFGPGTRLTVL.

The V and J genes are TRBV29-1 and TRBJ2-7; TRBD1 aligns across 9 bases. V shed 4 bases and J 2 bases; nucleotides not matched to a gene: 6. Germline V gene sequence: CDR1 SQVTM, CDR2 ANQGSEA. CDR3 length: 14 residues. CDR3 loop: CSVVLGDRAYEQYF. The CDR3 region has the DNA TGCAGCGTTGTCTTGGGGGACAGGGCCTACGAGCAGTACTTC.

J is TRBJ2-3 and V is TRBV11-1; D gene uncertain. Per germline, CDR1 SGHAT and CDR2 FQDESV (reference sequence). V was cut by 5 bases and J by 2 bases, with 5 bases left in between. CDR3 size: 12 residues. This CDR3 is CASSRNTDTQYF. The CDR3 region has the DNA TGTGCCAGCAGCCGTAACACAGATACGCAGTATTTT.

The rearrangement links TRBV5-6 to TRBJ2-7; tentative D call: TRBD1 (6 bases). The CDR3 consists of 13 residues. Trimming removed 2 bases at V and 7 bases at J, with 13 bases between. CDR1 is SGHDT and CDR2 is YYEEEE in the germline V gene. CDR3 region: CASSFSGVLEQYF. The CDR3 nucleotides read TGTGCCAGCAGCTTTTCAGGGGTGCTTGAGCAGTACTTC. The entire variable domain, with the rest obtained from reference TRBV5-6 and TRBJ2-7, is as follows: DAGVTQSPTHLIKTRGQQVTLRCSPKSGHDTVSWYQQALGQGPQFIFQYYEEEERQRGNFPDRFSGHQFPNYSSELNVNALLLGDSALYLCASSFSGVLEQYFGPGTRLTVT.

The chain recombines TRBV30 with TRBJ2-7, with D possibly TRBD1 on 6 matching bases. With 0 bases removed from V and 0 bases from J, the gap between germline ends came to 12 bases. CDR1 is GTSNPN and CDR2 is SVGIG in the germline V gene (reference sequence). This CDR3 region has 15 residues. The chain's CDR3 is CAWSVPDSVSYEQYF. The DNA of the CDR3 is TGTGCCTGGAGTGTACCGGACAGCGTCTCCTACGAGCAGTACTTC.

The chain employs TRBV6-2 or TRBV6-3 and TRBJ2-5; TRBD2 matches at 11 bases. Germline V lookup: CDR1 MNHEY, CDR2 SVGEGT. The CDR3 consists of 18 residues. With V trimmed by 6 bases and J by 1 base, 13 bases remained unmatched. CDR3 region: CASSPGLAVQRSQETQYF. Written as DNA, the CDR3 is TGTGCCAGCAGCCCGGGACTAGCGGTTCAAAGGAGCCAAGAGACCCAGTACTTC.

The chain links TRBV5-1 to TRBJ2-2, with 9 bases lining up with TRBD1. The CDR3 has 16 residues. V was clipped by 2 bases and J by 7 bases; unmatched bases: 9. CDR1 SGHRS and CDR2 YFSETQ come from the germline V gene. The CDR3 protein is CASSFTGTGNGGELFF. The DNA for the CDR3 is TGCGCCAGCAGCTTTACAGGGACAGGGAACGGCGGGGAGCTGTTTTTT.

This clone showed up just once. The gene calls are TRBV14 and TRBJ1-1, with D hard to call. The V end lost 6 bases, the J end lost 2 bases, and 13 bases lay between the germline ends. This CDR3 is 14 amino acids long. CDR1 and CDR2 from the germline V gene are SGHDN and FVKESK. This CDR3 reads CASSWSRTNTEAFF. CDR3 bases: TGTGCCAGCAGTTGGTCCAGAACCAACACTGAAGCTTTCTTT.

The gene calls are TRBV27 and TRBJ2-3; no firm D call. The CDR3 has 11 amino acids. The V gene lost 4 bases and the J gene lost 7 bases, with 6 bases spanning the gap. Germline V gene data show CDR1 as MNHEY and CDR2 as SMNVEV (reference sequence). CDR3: CASSSQYTQYF. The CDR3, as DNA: TGTGCCAGCAGTTCCCAGTATACGCAGTATTTT.

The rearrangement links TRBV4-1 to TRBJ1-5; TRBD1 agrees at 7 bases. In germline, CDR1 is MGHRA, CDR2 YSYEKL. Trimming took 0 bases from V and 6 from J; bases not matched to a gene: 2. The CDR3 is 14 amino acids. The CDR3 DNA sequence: TGCGCCAGCAGCCAAGAAGGGGGCCGTCAGCCCCAGCATTTT. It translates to CASSQEGGRQPQHF.

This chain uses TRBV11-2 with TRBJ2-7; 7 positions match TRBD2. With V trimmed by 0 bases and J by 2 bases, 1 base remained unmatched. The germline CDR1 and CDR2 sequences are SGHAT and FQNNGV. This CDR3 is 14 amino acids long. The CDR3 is CASSLELATYEQYF. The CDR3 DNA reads TGTGCCAGCAGCTTAGAACTAGCGACCTACGAGCAGTACTTC.

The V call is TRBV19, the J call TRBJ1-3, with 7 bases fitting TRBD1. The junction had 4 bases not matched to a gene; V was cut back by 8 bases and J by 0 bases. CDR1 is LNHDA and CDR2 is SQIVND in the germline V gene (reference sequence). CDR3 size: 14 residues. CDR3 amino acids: CASDRARSGNTIYF. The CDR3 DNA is TGTGCCAGTGACAGGGCCCGCTCTGGAAACACCATATATTTT.

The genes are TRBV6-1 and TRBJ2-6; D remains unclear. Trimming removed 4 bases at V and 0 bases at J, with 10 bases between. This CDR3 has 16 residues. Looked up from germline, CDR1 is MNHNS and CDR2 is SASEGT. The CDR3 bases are TGTGCCAGCAGTGTTAACCAGGTCTCTGGGGCCAACGTCCTGACTTTC. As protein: CASSVNQVSGANVLTF.

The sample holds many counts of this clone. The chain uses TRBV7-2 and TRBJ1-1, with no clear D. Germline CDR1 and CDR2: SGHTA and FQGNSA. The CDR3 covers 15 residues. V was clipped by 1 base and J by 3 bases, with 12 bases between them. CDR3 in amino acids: CASSLEIGRYTEAFF. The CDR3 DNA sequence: TGTGCCAGCAGCTTAGAAATCGGCAGGTACACTGAAGCTTTCTTT.

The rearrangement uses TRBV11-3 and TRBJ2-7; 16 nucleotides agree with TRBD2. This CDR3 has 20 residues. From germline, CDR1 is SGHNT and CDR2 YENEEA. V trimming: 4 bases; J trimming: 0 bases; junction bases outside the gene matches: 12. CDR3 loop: CASSSIPPGLAGGCSYEQYF. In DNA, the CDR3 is TGTGCCAGCAGCTCTATCCCCCCGGGACTAGCGGGAGGGTGCTCCTACGAGCAGTACTTC.

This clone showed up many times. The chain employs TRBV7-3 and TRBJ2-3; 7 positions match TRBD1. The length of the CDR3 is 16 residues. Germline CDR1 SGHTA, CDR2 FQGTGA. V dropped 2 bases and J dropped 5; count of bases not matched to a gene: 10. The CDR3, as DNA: TGTGCCAGCAGCTTAGGGACAGCCTCTTTGGTAGATACGCAGTATTTT. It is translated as CASSLGTASLVDTQYF.

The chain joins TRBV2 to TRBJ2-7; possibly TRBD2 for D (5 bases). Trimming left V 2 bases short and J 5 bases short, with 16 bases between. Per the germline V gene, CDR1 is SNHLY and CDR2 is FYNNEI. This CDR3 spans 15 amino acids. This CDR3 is CASSETFSGSNEQYF. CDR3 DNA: TGTGCCAGCAGTGAAACATTTTCGGGGTCGAACGAGCAGTACTTC.

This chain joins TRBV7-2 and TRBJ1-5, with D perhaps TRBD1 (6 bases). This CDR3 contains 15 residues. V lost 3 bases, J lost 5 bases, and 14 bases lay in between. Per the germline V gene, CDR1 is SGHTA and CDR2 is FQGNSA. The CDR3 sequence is CASSFGQQNYQPQHF. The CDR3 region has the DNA TGTGCCAGCAGCTTCGGACAGCAAAATTATCAGCCCCAGCATTTT. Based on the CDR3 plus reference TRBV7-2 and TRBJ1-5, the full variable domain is GAGVSQSPSNKVTEKGKDVELRCDPISGHTALYWYRQSLGQGLEFLIYFQGNSAPDKSGLPSDRFSAERTGGSVSTLTIQRTQQEDSAVYLCASSFGQQNYQPQHFGDGTRLSIL.

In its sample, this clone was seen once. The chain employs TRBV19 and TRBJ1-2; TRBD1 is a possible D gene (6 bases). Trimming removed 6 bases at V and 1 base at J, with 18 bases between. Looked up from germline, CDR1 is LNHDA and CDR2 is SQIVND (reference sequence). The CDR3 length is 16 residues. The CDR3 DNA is TGTGCCAGTAGCTCCTATCGGACAGCGAATAACTATGGCTACACCTTC. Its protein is CASSSYRTANNYGYTF.

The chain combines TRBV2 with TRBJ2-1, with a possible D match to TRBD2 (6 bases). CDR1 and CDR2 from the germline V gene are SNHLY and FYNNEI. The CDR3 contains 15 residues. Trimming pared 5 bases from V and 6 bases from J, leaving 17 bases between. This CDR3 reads CASSIFPGTVNEQFF. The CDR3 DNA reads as TGTGCCAGCAGTATCTTCCCCGGGACTGTCAATGAGCAGTTCTTC.

CDR3 region: CASSDLRGPGIRGYTF. In nucleotides, the CDR3 is TGTGCCAGCAGTGACCTGCGGGGTCCCGGTATAAGAGGCTACACCTTC. J is TRBJ1-2 and V is TRBV27, with unresolved D. Germline CDR1 and CDR2: MNHEY and SMNVEV (reference sequence). Trimming removed 5 bases at V and 8 bases at J, with 24 bases between. This CDR3 is 16 amino acids long.

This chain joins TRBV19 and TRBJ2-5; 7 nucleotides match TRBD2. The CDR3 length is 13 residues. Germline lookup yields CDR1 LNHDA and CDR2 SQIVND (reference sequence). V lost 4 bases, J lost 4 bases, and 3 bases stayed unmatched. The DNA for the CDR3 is TGTGCCAGTAGTAAGAAGCGGGGAGAGACCCAGTACTTC. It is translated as CASSKKRGETQYF. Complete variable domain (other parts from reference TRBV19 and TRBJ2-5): DGGITQSPKYLFRKEGQNVTLSCEQNLNHDAMYWYRQDPGQGLRLIYYSQIVNDFQKGDIAEGYSVSREKKESFPLTVTSAQKNPTAFYLCASSKKRGETQYFGPGTRLLVL.

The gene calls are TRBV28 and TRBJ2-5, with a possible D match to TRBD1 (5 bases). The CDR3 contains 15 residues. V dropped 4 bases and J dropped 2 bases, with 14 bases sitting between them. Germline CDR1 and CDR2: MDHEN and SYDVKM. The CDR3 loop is CASSSSGAEQETQYF. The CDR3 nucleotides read TGTGCCAGCAGTTCGAGTGGGGCAGAACAAGAGACCCAGTACTTC.

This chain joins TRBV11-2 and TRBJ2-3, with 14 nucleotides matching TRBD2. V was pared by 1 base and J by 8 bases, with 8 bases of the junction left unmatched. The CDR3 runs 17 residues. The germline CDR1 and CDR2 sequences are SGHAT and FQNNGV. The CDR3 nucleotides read TGTGCCAGCAGCTTAGGGACTAGCGGGAGGCTCGGGGGTACGCAGTATTTT. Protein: CASSLGTSGRLGGTQYF.

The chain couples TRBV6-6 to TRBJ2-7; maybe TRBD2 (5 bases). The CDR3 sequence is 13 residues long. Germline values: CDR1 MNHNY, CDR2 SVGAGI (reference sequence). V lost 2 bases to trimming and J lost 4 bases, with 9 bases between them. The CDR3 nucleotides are TGTGCCAGCAGTTACGGTACTAGATACGAGCAGTACTTC. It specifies CASSYGTRYEQYF.

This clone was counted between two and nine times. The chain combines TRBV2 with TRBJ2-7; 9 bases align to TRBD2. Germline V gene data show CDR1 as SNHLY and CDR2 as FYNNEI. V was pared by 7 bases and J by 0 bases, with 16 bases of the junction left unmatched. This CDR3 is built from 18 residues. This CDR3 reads CASKAGLAGTFLSYEQYF. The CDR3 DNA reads TGTGCCAGCAAGGCTGGGCTAGCGGGAACCTTTCTCTCCTACGAGCAGTACTTC.

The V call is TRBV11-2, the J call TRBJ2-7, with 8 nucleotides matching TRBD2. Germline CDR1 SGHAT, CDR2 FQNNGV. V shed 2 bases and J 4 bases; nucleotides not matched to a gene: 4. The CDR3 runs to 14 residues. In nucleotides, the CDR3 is TGTGCCAGCAGCTTATCGGGAGGGGTTTACGAGCAGTACTTC. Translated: CASSLSGGVYEQYF.

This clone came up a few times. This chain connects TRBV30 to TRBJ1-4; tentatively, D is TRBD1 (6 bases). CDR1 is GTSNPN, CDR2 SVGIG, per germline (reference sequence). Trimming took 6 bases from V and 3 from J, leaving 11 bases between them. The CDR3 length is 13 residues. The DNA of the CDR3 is TGTGCCTGCAACAGGGACGCTAATGAAAAACTGTTTTTT. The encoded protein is CACNRDANEKLFF.

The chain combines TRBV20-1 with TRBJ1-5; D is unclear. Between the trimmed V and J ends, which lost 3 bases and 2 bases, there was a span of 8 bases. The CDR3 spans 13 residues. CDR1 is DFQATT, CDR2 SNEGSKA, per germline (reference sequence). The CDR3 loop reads CSASGSGNQPQHF. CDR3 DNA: TGCAGTGCTAGTGGTAGTGGCAATCAGCCCCAGCATTTT.

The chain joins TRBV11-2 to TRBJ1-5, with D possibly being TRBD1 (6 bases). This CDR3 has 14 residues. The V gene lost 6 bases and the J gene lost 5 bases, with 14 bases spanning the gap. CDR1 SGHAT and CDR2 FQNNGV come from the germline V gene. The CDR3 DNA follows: TGTGCCAGCAGTCCGGACAGTTCCTATCAGCCCCAGCATTTT. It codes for CASSPDSSYQPQHF.